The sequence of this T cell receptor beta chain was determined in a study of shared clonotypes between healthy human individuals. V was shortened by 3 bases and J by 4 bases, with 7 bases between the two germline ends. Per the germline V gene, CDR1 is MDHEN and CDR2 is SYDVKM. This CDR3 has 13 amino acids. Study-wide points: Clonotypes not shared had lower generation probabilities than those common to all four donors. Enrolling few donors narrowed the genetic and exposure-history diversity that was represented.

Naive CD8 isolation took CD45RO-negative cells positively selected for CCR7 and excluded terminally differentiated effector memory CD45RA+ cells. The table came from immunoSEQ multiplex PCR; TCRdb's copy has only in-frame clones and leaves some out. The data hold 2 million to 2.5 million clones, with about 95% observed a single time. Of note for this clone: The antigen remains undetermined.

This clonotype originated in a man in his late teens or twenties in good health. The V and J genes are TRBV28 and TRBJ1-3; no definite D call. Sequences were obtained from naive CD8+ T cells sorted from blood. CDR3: CASSLVDGNTIYF. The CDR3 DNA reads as TGTGCCAGCAGTTTGGTGGACGGAAACACCATATATTTT.